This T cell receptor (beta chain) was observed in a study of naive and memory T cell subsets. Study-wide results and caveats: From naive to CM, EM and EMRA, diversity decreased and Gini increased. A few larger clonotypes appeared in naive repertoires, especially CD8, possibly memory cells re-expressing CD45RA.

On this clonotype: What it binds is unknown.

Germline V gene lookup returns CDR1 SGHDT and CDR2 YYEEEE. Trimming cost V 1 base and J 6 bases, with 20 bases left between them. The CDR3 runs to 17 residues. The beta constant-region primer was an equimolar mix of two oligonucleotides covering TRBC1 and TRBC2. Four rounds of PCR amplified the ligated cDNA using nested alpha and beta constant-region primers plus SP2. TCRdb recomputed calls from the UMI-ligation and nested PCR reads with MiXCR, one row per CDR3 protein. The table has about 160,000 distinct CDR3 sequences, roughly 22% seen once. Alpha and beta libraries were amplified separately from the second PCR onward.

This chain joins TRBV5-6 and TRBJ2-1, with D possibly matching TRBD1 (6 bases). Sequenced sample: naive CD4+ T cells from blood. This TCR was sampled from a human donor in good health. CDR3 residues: CASSLSGRGRGGNEQFF. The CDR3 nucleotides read TGTGCCAGCAGCTTGAGTGGTCGAGGCAGGGGCGGCAATGAGCAGTTCTTC.